The text below deals with one T cell receptor beta chain. Its matching antigen is unknown. The repertoire was sequenced with immunoSEQ multiplex PCR; TCRdb's copy has only in-frame clones and lacks some. The sample carries about 68,000 clones, roughly 93% recorded once. The trim removed 5 bases at V and 6 bases at J, leaving 14 bases unmatched. The length of the CDR3 is 16 residues. CDR1 is SEHNR, CDR2 FQNEAQ, per germline (reference sequence). The data were obtained in a study of lymphopenia after photon versus proton radiotherapy. The study's findings and limits: Post-nadir TCR diversity decline inversely tracked overall survival among those who died. Under photons, naive T cells and diversity fell while effector/memory populations rose. Better survival with proton therapy was suggested as possible, not demonstrated. After the lymphocyte nadir, photon-treated repertoires showed oligoclonal expansion, especially of CD8+ Temra cells.

The V gene is TRBV7-9, the J gene TRBJ2-7, with 9 bases identical to TRBD1. Sample: peripheral blood, taken from a patient treated with photon-based radiotherapy. This TCR came from a woman aged 70-85 years with pancreatic cancer. The CDR3 reads CASSAIQGAGLAEQYF. The CDR3, as DNA: TGTGCCAGCAGCGCCATACAGGGGGCGGGCTTGGCCGAGCAGTACTTC.